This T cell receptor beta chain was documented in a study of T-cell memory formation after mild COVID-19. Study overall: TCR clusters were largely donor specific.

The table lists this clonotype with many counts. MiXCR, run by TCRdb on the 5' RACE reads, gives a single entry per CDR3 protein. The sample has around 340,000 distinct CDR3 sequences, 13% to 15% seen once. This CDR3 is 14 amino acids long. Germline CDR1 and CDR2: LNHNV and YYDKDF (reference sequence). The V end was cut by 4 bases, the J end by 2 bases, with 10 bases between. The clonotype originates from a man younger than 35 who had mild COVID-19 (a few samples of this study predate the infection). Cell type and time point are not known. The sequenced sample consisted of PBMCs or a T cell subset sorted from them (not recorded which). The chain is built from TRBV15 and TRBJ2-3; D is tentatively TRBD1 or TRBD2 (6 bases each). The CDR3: CATSTGGLTDTQYF. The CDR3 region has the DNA TGTGCCACCAGCACCGGGGGCCTCACAGATACGCAGTATTTT.